This TCR beta chain came from a study of cytomegalovirus exposure and HLA in healthy donors. Study-level points and caveats: The study listed approximately 160 cytomegalovirus-associated TCR beta chains.

Concerning this clone: Antigen unknown.

Per germline, CDR1 MNHNS and CDR2 SASEGT. Trimming took 6 bases from V and 6 from J, leaving 19 bases between them. The CDR3 consists of 15 residues. Primers: 60 Vbeta forward and 13 Jbeta reverse. Sequencing was performed with immunoSEQ multiplex PCR; in TCRdb, only in-frame clones are kept and a portion is missing. The sample includes about 180,000 clones, around 80% of them seen just once. Sequenced input: PBMCs. The source is a woman aged 45-59 years in good health and CMV-seronegative. The chain couples TRBV6-1 to TRBJ2-3; a weak D match, TRBD2 (7 bases). CDR3 amino acids: CASRKRDTYTDTQYF. The CDR3 region has the DNA TGTGCCAGCAGAAAGCGGGACACTTATACCGATACGCAGTATTTT.